The 27 T cell receptor beta chains given below trace back to one sample, sequenced in a study of T cell responses to AZD1222 COVID-19 vaccine. Profiled with immunoSEQ multiplex PCR; TCRdb holds only in-frame clones, not every one. Here the sample spans roughly 150,000 clones, around 93% being singletons. The input for sequencing was peripheral blood, taken on day 0 of AZD1222 vaccination. Source of these receptors: an adult in good health.

CDR3 sequence: CASSLGVSTDTQYF. The CDR3 DNA sequence: TGCGCCAGCAGCTTGGGGGTTAGCACAGATACGCAGTATTTT. J is TRBJ2-3 and V is TRBV5-1, with D hard to call. Germline CDR1 and CDR2: SGHRS and YFSETQ. The CDR3 spans 14 residues. V was pared by 0 bases and J by 0 bases, with 5 bases between.

The chain combines TRBV28 with TRBJ1-1, with 7 bases identical to TRBD1. The CDR3 has 16 residues. Germline CDR1 is MDHEN and CDR2 is SYDVKM. V was clipped by 6 bases and J by 11 bases; unmatched bases: 21. The CDR3 bases are TGTGCCAGCAGGCCGGGACAGACCGTGGGCGTCGGCGACGCTTTCTTT. Its protein product is CASRPGQTVGVGDAFF.

V is TRBV7-7 and J is TRBJ2-5; D not resolved. From germline, CDR1 is SSHAT and CDR2 FNYEAQ (reference sequence). This CDR3 spans 15 amino acids. Trimming left V 1 base short and J 2 bases short, with 11 bases between. The CDR3 nucleotides read TGTGCCAGCAGCTTAGATCCCGTACCTCAAGAGACCCAGTACTTC. It is translated as CASSLDPVPQETQYF.

The chain joins TRBV28 to TRBJ1-6; D perhaps matches TRBD1 (6 bases). The ends were cut back, 3 bases at V and 6 bases at J, with 12 bases in the middle. The CDR3 runs 15 residues. From germline, CDR1 is MDHEN and CDR2 SYDVKM. The chain's CDR3 is CASSFFTGSNSPLHF. The CDR3 bases are TGTGCCAGCAGTTTTTTTACAGGGAGTAATTCACCCCTCCACTTT.

This clone was seen a few times. The chain combines TRBV7-8 with TRBJ2-2; 8 positions agree with TRBD2. The CDR3 totals 15 residues. Per germline, CDR1 SGHVS and CDR2 FQNEAQ. The V gene end was trimmed by 5 bases and the J gene end by 3 bases; junction bases not matched to a gene: 5. This CDR3 is CASSLLAGYTGELFF. CDR3 nucleotide sequence: TGTGCCAGCAGCCTCTTAGCGGGATACACCGGGGAGCTGTTTTTT.

To note about this clone: This specimen includes other DNA sequences encoding the same CDR3. The genes are TRBV3-1 (or the pseudogene TRBV3-2) and TRBJ2-1; D is unclear. The V and J ends lost 1 base and 3 bases respectively, with 4 bases between them. This CDR3 spans 13 amino acids. Germline CDR1 reads LGHDT; CDR2 reads YNNKEL (reference sequence). The CDR3 protein is CASSQGLYNEQFF. The CDR3 nucleotides read TGTGCCAGCAGCCAAGGGCTCTACAATGAGCAGTTCTTC.

The chain recombines TRBV30 with TRBJ1-6, with D possibly being TRBD1 (6 bases). Trimming pared 3 bases from V and 9 bases from J, leaving 18 bases between. Germline CDR1 reads GTSNPN; CDR2 reads SVGIG (reference sequence). The CDR3 extends over 15 amino acids. CDR3 amino acids: CAWSPLGTKSSPLHF. CDR3 nucleotides: TGTGCCTGGAGCCCCCTGGGGACAAAGAGTTCACCCCTCCACTTT.

This chain links TRBV30 with TRBJ1-6; D unresolved. The CDR3 consists of 15 residues. The V end was cut by 4 bases, the J end by 0 bases, with 10 bases between. The V gene's germline CDR1 is GTSNPN and CDR2 SVGIG (reference sequence). CDR3 amino acids: CAWTKQSSYNSPLHF. The CDR3 region has the DNA TGTGCCTGGACCAAACAGAGCTCCTATAATTCACCCCTCCACTTT.

The genes are TRBV3-1 (or the pseudogene TRBV3-2) and TRBJ1-2; no clear D. CDR3 length equals 12 residues. The germline V gene encodes CDR1 LGHDT and CDR2 YNNKEL (reference sequence). Trimming removed 0 bases from V and 8 bases from J, with 7 bases in between. The CDR3, as DNA: TGTGCCAGCAGCCAAGATACGCGAGGCTACACCTTC. Protein product: CASSQDTRGYTF.

This chain uses TRBV6-2 or TRBV6-3 with TRBJ2-3; D not resolved. V was clipped by 4 bases and J by 2 bases, with 4 bases between them. This CDR3 comprises 12 residues. CDR1 and CDR2 from the germline V gene are MNHEY and SVGEGT. The CDR3 nucleotides read TGTGCCAGCAGTTCCGTCACAGATACGCAGTATTTT. It codes for CASSSVTDTQYF.

The chain recombines TRBV12-3 or TRBV12-4 with TRBJ2-7, with D uncertain. The ends were cut back, 2 bases at V and 6 bases at J, with 11 bases in the middle. The CDR3 is 13 amino acids. The CDR3 nucleotides read TGTGCCAGCAGTTTATTAGAAGGGTTCGAGCAGTACTTC. Its translation is CASSLLEGFEQYF.

The rearrangement joins TRBV2 to TRBJ1-6; D gene ambiguous. Deletions cut 6 bases from V and 4 bases from J, with 13 bases between. CDR1 and CDR2 (germline): SNHLY, FYNNEI. The CDR3 runs 15 residues. CDR3 sequence reads: CASSKDPSYNSPLHF. The CDR3 nucleotides are TGTGCCAGCAGCAAGGACCCTTCTTATAATTCACCCCTCCACTTT. Together with reference TRBV2 and TRBJ1-6, the CDR3 gives the full variable domain: EPEVTQTPSHQVTQMGQEVILRCVPISNHLYFYWYRQILGQKVEFLVSFYNNEISEKSEIFDDQFSVERPDGSNFTLKIRSTKLEDSAMYFCASSKDPSYNSPLHFGNGTRLTVT.

In this sample, this clone turned up once. This chain connects TRBV7-9 to TRBJ2-3; D not resolved. The ends were cut back, 5 bases at V and 0 bases at J, with 15 bases in the middle. Germline V lookup: CDR1 SEHNR, CDR2 FQNEAQ (reference sequence). This CDR3 is 16 amino acids long. CDR3 in amino acids: CASSPPFRYSTDTQYF. In DNA form, the CDR3 reads TGTGCCAGCAGCCCGCCGTTCCGGTACAGCACAGATACGCAGTATTTT.

The gene calls are TRBV3-1 (or the pseudogene TRBV3-2) and TRBJ1-5; D uncertain. Germline CDR1 and CDR2: LGHDT and YNNKEL (reference sequence). V was cut by 0 bases and J by 2 bases, with 11 bases left in between. The CDR3 consists of 16 residues. The CDR3 loop is CASSQDLDLGNQPQHF. The CDR3 region has the DNA TGTGCCAGCAGCCAAGATCTTGACCTGGGCAATCAGCCCCAGCATTTT.

This rearrangement joins TRBV14 to TRBJ1-4; no reliable D call. The CDR3 spans 12 residues. Trimming removed 4 bases from V and 7 bases from J, with 7 bases in between. Per germline, CDR1 SGHDN and CDR2 FVKESK. CDR3 residues: CASSRPGEKLFF. The CDR3 DNA reads as TGTGCCAGCAGCCGCCCCGGTGAAAAACTGTTTTTT. Together with reference TRBV14 and TRBJ1-4, the CDR3 gives the full variable domain: EAGVTQFPSHSVIEKGQTVTLRCDPISGHDNLYWYRRVMGKEIKFLLHFVKESKQDESGMPNNRFLAERTGGTYSTLKVQPAELEDSGVYFCASSRPGEKLFFGSGTQLSVL.

This clone showed up just a few times. The V call is TRBV19, the J call TRBJ1-1; D possibly corresponds to TRBD1 (5 bases). With 10 bases removed from V and 1 base from J, the gap between germline ends came to 16 bases. The CDR3 is 14 residues long. CDR1 LNHDA and CDR2 SQIVND come from the germline V gene (reference sequence). CDR3 protein: CAIKDTGKNTEAFF. The CDR3 DNA follows: TGTGCCATAAAGGACACGGGGAAGAACACTGAAGCTTTCTTT.

The V call is TRBV5-4, the J call TRBJ1-1, with 7 bases fitting TRBD1. Germline V gene data show CDR1 as SGHNT and CDR2 as YYREEE (reference sequence). Trimming removed 6 bases from V and 5 bases from J; junction bases left unmatched: 10. CDR3 length: 14 amino acids. The CDR3 DNA reads TGTGCCAGCAAGACGACAGGGCTGCAAACTGAAGCTTTCTTT. Protein sequence: CASKTTGLQTEAFF.

The chain couples TRBV6-5 to TRBJ2-2; D may match TRBD1 or TRBD2 (5 bases each). Germline V CDR1 and CDR2: MNHEY, SVGAGI. This CDR3 region has 14 residues. V dropped 8 bases and J dropped 6 bases, with 16 bases sitting between them. The CDR3 region is CASGAQRGSGELFF. CDR3 bases: TGTGCCAGCGGGGCGCAAAGAGGGTCCGGGGAGCTGTTTTTT.

The gene calls are TRBV30 and TRBJ2-1; D remains ambiguous. Germline CDR1 and CDR2: GTSNPN and SVGIG (reference sequence). CDR3 length: 11 residues. The V and J ends lost 5 bases and 5 bases respectively, with 7 bases between them. DNA of the CDR3: TGTGCCTGGGGCAGCAACAATGAGCAGTTCTTC. Amino acids: CAWGSNNEQFF.

V gene TRBV18 combines with J gene TRBJ2-7; D possibly uses TRBD1 or TRBD2 (6 bases each). Between the trimmed V and J ends, which lost 3 bases and 3 bases, there was a span of 15 bases. CDR3 length: 15 amino acids. From germline, CDR1 is KGHSH and CDR2 LQKENI. As DNA, the CDR3 is TGTGCCAGCTCACCGGCACAGGGACTCATCTACGAGCAGTACTTC. Translation: CASSPAQGLIYEQYF.

The CDR3 DNA sequence: TGTGCCAGCAGCCTTGGAGGAGGGTACAATGAGCAGTTCTTC. It encodes CASSLGGGYNEQFF. The chain carries TRBV13 and TRBJ2-1, with D perhaps matching TRBD2 (6 bases). The CDR3 has 14 residues. Germline CDR1 is PRHDT and CDR2 is FYEKMQ (reference sequence). V lost 5 bases, J lost 4 bases, and 12 bases lay in between.

The chain has TRBV30 and TRBJ1-3; 7 nucleotides match TRBD1. From germline, CDR1 is GTSNPN and CDR2 SVGIG (reference sequence). Trimming cost V 2 bases and J 4 bases; bases outside gene matches: 11. The CDR3 consists of 16 residues. As DNA, the CDR3 is TGTGCCTGGAGTTACTCTGCGACAGGGAAAGGAAACACCATATATTTT. Translating it yields CAWSYSATGKGNTIYF.

The J gene is TRBJ1-1, the V gene TRBV19; D is possibly TRBD1 (5 bases). The germline gives CDR1 LNHDA, CDR2 SQIVND (reference sequence). The CDR3 loop spans 14 amino acids. With 2 bases removed from V and 1 base from J, the gap between germline ends came to 8 bases. Written as DNA, the CDR3 is TGTGCCAGTAGTATAATCGGGGGGAACACTGAAGCTTTCTTT. It yields the protein CASSIIGGNTEAFF.

The chain combines TRBV10-3 with TRBJ1-5, with 8 bases matching TRBD1. This CDR3 contains 16 residues. V lost 3 bases to trimming and J lost 1 base; unmatched junction nucleotides: 5. CDR1 and CDR2 from the germline V gene are ENHRY and SYGVKD. In DNA form, the CDR3 reads TGTGCCATCAGTGACCCGGACAGGGACAGCAATCAGCCCCAGCATTTT. It encodes CAISDPDRDSNQPQHF.

The chain carries TRBV5-1 and TRBJ2-7; D possibly matches TRBD1 or TRBD2 (5 bases each). Between the trimmed V and J ends, which lost 0 bases and 2 bases, there was a span of 15 bases. Germline CDR1 reads SGHRS; CDR2 reads YFSETQ. The CDR3 is 16 residues long. CDR3 bases: TGCGCCAGCAGCTTGGGGCGAGGGGAGTACACCTACGAGCAGTACTTC. Translated, it gives CASSLGRGEYTYEQYF. The full variable domain, rest sourced from reference TRBV5-1 and TRBJ2-7, is KAGVTQTPRYLIKTRGQQVTLSCSPISGHRSVSWYQQTPGQGLQFLFEYFSETQRNKGNFPGRFSGRQFSNSRSEMNVSTLELGDSALYLCASSLGRGEYTYEQYFGPGTRLTVT.

The rearrangement uses TRBV5-1 and TRBJ2-7, with 7 bases matching TRBD2. V gave up 1 base and J gave up 6 bases; unmatched junction bases: 10. The V gene's germline CDR1 is SGHRS and CDR2 YFSETQ. The CDR3 length is 15 residues. The chain's CDR3 is CASSLSLADAGEQYF. The CDR3, as DNA: TGCGCCAGCAGCTTGTCCCTAGCGGACGCGGGCGAGCAGTACTTC.

This chain connects TRBV7-9 to TRBJ1-4; D is ambiguous. Trimming shortened V by 3 bases and J by 4 bases, and 9 bases separated the two germline ends. Looked up from germline, CDR1 is SEHNR and CDR2 is FQNEAQ (reference sequence). The CDR3 loop spans 14 amino acids. CDR3 bases: TGTGCCAGCAGCTTTGGCCAGTTTAATGAAAAACTGTTTTTT. Its protein is CASSFGQFNEKLFF.